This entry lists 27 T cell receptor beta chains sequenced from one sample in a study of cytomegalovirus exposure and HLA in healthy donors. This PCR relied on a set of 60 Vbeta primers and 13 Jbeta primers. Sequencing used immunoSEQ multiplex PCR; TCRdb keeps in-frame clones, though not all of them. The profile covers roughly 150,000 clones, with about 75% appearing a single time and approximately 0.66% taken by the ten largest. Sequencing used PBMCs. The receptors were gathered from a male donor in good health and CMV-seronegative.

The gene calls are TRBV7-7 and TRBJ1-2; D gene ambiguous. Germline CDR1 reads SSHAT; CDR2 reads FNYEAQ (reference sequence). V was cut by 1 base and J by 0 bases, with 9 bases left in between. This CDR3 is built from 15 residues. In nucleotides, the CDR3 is TGTGCCAGCAGCTTAGATGGGAGAACTAACTATGGCTACACCTTC. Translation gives CASSLDGRTNYGYTF. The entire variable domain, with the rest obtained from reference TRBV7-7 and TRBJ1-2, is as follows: GAGVSQSPRYKVTKRGQDVTLRCDPISSHATLYWYQQALGQGPEFLTYFNYEAQPDKSGLPSDRFSAERPEGSISTLTIQRTEQRDSAMYRCASSLDGRTNYGYTFGSGTRLTVV.

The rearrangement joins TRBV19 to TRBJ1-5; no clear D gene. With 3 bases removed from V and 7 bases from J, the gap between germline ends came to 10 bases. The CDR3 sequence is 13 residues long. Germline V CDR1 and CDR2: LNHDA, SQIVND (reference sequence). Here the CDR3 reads CASSIKREQPQHF. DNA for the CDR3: TGTGCCAGTAGTATTAAGAGGGAACAGCCCCAGCATTTT.

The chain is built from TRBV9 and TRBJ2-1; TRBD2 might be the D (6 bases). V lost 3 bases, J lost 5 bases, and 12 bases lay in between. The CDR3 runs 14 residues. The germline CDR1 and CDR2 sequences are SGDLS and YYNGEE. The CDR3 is CASSGGDFNNEQFF. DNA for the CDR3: TGTGCCAGCAGCGGTGGGGACTTTAACAATGAGCAGTTCTTC.

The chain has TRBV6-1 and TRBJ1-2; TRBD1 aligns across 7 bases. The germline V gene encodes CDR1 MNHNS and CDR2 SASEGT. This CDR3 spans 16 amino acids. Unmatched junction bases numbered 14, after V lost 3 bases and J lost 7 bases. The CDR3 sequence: CASSDSTGKGAGGYTF. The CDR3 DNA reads TGTGCCAGCAGTGATTCGACAGGGAAAGGGGCTGGTGGCTACACCTTC.

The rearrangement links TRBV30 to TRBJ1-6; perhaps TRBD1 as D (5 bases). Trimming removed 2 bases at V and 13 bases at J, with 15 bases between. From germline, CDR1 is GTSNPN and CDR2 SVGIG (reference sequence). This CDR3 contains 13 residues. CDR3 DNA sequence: TGTGCCTGGAGTCGAGGACACCCGCTCCCCCTCCACTTT. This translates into CAWSRGHPLPLHF. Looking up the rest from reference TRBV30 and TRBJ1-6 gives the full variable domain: SQTIHQWPATLVQPVGSPLSLECTVEGTSNPNLYWYRQAAGRGLQLLFYSVGIGQISSEVPQNLSASRPQDRQFILSSKKLLLSDSGFYLCAWSRGHPLPLHFGNGTRLTVT.

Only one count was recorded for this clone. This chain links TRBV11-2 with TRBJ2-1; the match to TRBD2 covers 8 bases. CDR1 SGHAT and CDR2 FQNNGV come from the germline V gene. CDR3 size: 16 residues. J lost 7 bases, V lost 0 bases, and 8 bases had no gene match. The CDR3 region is CASSLDPAGARNEQFF. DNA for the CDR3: TGTGCCAGCAGCTTAGACCCAGCGGGAGCTCGTAATGAGCAGTTCTTC. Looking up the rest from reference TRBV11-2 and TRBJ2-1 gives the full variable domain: EAGVAQSPRYKIIEKRQSVAFWCNPISGHATLYWYQQILGQGPKLLIQFQNNGVVDDSQLPKDRFSAERLKGVDSTLKIQPAKLEDSAVYLCASSLDPAGARNEQFFGPGTRLTVL.

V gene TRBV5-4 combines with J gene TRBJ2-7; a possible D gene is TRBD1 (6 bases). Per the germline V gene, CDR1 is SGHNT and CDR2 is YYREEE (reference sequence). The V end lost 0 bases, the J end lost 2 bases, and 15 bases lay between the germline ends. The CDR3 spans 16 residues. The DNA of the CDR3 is TGTGCCAGCAGCTTGGAATGGGACGGGACAACCTACGAGCAGTACTTC. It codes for CASSLEWDGTTYEQYF.

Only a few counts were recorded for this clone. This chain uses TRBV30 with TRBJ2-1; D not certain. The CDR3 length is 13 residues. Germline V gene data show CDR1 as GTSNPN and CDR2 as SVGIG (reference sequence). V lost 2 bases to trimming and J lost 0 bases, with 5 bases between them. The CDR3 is CAWSWSSYNEQFF. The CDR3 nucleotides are TGTGCCTGGAGTTGGAGCTCCTACAATGAGCAGTTCTTC.

For the CDR3, the DNA is TGTGCCAGCAGCTTAGCCCTAGCGGGAATCGCAGATACGCAGTATTTT. Its translation: CASSLALAGIADTQYF. V is TRBV7-6 and J is TRBJ2-3, with TRBD2 identical over 9 bases. The V gene's germline CDR1 is SGHVS and CDR2 FNYEAQ. CDR3 length equals 16 residues. V dropped 0 bases and J dropped 4; count of bases not matched to a gene: 5.

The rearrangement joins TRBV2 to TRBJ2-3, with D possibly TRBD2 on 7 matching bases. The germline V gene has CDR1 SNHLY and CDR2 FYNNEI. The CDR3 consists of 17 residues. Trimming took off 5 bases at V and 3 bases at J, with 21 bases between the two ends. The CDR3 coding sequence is TGTGCCAGCAGTTATAGTCCGGGGGGCGCGGGGACAGATACGCAGTATTTT. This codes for CASSYSPGGAGTDTQYF.

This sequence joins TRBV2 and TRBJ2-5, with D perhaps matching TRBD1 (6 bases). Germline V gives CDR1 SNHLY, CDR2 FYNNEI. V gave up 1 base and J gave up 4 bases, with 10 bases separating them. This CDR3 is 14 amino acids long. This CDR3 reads CASSEGGQRETQYF. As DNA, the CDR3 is TGTGCCAGCAGTGAAGGTGGACAGAGAGAGACCCAGTACTTC. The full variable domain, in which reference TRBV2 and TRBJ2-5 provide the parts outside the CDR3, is EPEVTQTPSHQVTQMGQEVILRCVPISNHLYFYWYRQILGQKVEFLVSFYNNEISEKSEIFDDQFSVERPDGSNFTLKIRSTKLEDSAMYFCASSEGGQRETQYFGPGTRLLVL.

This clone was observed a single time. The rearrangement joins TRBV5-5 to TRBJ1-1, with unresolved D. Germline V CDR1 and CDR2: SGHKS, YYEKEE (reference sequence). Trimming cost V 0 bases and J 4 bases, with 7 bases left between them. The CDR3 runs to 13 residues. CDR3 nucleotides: TGTGCCAGCAGCTTGGGTTCAGGCACTGAAGCTTTCTTT. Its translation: CASSLGSGTEAFF.

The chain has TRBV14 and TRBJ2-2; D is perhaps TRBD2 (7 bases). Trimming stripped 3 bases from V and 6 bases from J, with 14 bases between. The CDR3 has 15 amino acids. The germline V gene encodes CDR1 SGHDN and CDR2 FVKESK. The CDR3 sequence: CASSQGGAQAGELFF. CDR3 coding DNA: TGTGCCAGCAGCCAGGGGGGGGCGCAGGCCGGGGAGCTGTTTTTT. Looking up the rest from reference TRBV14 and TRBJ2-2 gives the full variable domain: EAGVTQFPSHSVIEKGQTVTLRCDPISGHDNLYWYRRVMGKEIKFLLHFVKESKQDESGMPNNRFLAERTGGTYSTLKVQPAELEDSGVYFCASSQGGAQAGELFFGEGSRLTVL.

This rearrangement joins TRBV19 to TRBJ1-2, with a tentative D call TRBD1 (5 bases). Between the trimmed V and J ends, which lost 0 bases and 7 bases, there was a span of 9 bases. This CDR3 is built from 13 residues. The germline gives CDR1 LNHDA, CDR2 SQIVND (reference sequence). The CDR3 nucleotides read TGTGCCAGTAGTATAGAGAGCGGGGGTGGCTACACCTTC. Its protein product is CASSIESGGGYTF.

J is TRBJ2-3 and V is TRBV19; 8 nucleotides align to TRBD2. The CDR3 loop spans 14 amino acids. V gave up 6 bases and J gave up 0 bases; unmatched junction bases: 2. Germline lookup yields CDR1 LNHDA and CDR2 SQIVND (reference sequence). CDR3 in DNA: TGTGCCAGTAGCTCTAGCGGGAGCACAGATACGCAGTATTTT. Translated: CASSSSGSTDTQYF.

The CDR3 sequence is CASSLELAGGRYEQFF. CDR3 sequence (DNA): TGCGCCAGCAGCTTAGAACTAGCGGGGGGGCGCTATGAGCAGTTCTTC. V is TRBV5-1 and J is TRBJ2-1; the match to TRBD2 covers 13 bases. The germline gives CDR1 SGHRS, CDR2 YFSETQ. This CDR3 contains 16 residues. V shed 2 bases and J 8 bases; nucleotides not matched to a gene: 7.

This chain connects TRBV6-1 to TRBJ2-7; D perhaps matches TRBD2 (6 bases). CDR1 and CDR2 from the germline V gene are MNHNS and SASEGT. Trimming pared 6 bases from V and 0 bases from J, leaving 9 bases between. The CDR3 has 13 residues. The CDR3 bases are TGTGCCAGCAGCGGGGACTTCTCCTACGAGCAGTACTTC. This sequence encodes CASSGDFSYEQYF.

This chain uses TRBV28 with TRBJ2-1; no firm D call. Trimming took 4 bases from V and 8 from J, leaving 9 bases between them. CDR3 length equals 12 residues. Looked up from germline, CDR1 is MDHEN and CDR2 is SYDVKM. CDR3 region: CASSSQVYEQFF. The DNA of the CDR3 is TGTGCCAGCAGTTCCCAGGTGTATGAGCAGTTCTTC.

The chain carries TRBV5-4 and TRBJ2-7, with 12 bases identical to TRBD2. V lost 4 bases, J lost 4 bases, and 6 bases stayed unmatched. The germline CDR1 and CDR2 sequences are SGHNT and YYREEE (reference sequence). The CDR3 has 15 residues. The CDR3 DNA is TGTGCCAGCAGCGACCGGACTAGCGGGATGTACGAGCAGTACTTC. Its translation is CASSDRTSGMYEQYF.

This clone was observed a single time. CDR3 in DNA: TGTGCCAGCAGCTCAGAAGGTATAGCCCCCTGGAATTCACCCCTCCACTTT. Amino acid sequence: CASSSEGIAPWNSPLHF. This chain joins TRBV5-6 and TRBJ1-6; D is uncertain. The CDR3 contains 17 residues. The germline V gene encodes CDR1 SGHDT and CDR2 YYEEEE. V was pared by 3 bases and J by 7 bases, with 20 bases between.

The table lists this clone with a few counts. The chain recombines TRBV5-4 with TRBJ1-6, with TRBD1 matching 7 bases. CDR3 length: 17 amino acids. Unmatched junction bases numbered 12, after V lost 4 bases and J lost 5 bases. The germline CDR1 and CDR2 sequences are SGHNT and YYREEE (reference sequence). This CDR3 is CASSPRTGRGNNSPLHF. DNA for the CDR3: TGTGCCAGCAGCCCGCGGACAGGACGGGGTAATAATTCACCCCTCCACTTT.

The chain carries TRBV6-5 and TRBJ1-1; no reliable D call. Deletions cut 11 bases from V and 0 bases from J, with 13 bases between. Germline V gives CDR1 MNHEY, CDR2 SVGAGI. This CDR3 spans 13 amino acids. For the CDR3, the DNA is TGTGCCGTCATAGGCAGGATGAACACTGAAGCTTTCTTT. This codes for CAVIGRMNTEAFF.

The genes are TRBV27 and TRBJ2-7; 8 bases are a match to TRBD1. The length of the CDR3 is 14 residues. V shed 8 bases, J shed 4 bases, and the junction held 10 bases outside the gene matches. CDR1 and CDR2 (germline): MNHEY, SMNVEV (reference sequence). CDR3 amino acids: CASGPGQEQYEQYF. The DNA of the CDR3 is TGTGCCAGCGGGCCGGGACAGGAGCAGTACGAGCAGTACTTC.

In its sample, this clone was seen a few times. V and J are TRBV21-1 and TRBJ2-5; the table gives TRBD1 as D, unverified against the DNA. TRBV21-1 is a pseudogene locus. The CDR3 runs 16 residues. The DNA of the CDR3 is TGTGCCAGCAGCAAAGGTCAAGGACAGGGTCAAGAGACCCAGTACTTC. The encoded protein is CASSKGQGQGQETQYF.

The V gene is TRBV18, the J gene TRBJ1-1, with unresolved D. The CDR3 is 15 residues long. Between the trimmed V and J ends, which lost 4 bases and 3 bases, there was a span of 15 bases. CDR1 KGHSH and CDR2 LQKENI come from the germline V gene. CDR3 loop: CASSRINGLDTEAFF. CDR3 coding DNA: TGTGCCAGCTCACGTATCAACGGACTTGACACTGAAGCTTTCTTT.

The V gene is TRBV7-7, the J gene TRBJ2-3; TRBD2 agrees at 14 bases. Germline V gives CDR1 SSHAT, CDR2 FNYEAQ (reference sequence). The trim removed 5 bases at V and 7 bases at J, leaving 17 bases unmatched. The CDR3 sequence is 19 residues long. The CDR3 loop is CASSPLPRGTSGGRHTQYF. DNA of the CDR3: TGTGCCAGCAGCCCTCTCCCGCGGGGGACTAGCGGGGGAAGGCATACGCAGTATTTT.

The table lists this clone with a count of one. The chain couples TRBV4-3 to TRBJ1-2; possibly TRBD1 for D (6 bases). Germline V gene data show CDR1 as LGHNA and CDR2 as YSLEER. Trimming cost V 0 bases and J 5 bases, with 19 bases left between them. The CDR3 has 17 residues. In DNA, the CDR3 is TGCGCCAGCAGCCAAGAAAGAGTGGGGGCCCGGGGTTATGGCTACACCTTC. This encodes CASSQERVGARGYGYTF.